These 3 T cell receptor beta chains share one sample of origin, sequenced in a study of cytomegalovirus exposure and HLA in healthy donors. PCR used 60 Vbeta primers and 13 Jbeta primers. The table came from immunoSEQ multiplex PCR; TCRdb's copy has only in-frame clones and leaves some out. The sample yields about 140,000 clones, about 80% seen once. Sequenced input: PBMCs. The receptors originated from a male donor in good health and CMV-seronegative.

The chain uses TRBV4-1 and TRBJ1-2; possibly TRBD1 for D (6 bases). Germline V lookup: CDR1 MGHRA, CDR2 YSYEKL. This CDR3 spans 16 amino acids. Trimming took 0 bases from V and 4 from J, leaving 15 bases between them. CDR3 bases: TGCGCCAGCAGCCAAGACGCCCTGACAGGCCCCTATGGCTACACCTTC. Protein: CASSQDALTGPYGYTF.

V gene TRBV30 combines with J gene TRBJ1-2, with TRBD1 matching over 7 bases. Trimming removed 3 bases from V and 4 bases from J; junction bases left unmatched: 8. Germline loops: CDR1 GTSNPN, CDR2 SVGIG (reference sequence). The CDR3 is made up of 14 amino acids. The CDR3 loop is CAWSLGTVPYGYTF. The CDR3 nucleotides read TGTGCCTGGAGCCTAGGGACAGTACCCTATGGCTACACCTTC.

The J gene is TRBJ2-5, the V gene TRBV6-6, with a tentative D call TRBD1 (6 bases). CDR3 length equals 16 residues. Trimming left V 0 bases short and J 3 bases short, with 14 bases between. Germline V gene sequence: CDR1 MNHNY, CDR2 SVGAGI (reference sequence). This chain's CDR3 is CASSYSDSVLKETQYF. The CDR3, as DNA: TGTGCCAGCAGTTACTCGGACAGCGTGCTTAAAGAGACCCAGTACTTC.